A single sample is the source of the 6 T cell receptor beta chains below, sequenced in a study of blood T cell repertoires in COVID-19. TCRdb's copy holds only in-frame clones and misses some; the assay was immunoSEQ multiplex PCR. Among 180,000 or so clones, around 83% were seen once, and the ten largest hold less than 3.5%. Sequenced: peripheral blood. These receptors originate from a woman in her twenties or thirties with active or convalescent COVID-19.

This chain connects TRBV14 to TRBJ1-6, with TRBD1 matching 7 bases. The CDR3 has 19 residues. CDR1 is SGHDN, CDR2 FVKESK, per germline. Losses at the gene ends were 2 bases for V and 9 bases for J; bases not matched to a gene: 19. The CDR3 sequence is CASSQKTRQGGIKVSPLHF. DNA of the CDR3: TGTGCCAGCAGCCAAAAAACGAGACAGGGCGGTATCAAAGTTTCACCCCTCCACTTT.

The chain uses TRBV9 and TRBJ1-1; 8 bases are a match to TRBD1. This CDR3 has 17 residues. CDR1 and CDR2 (germline): SGDLS, YYNGEE. Unmatched junction bases numbered 8, after V lost 0 bases and J lost 1 base. The CDR3 nucleotides read TGTGCCAGCAGCGTAGAAGGACAGGGTATTTCGAACACTGAAGCTTTCTTT. This sequence encodes CASSVEGQGISNTEAFF.

V and J are TRBV27 and TRBJ1-2, with D uncertain. Between the trimmed V and J ends, which lost 3 bases and 0 bases, there was a span of 8 bases. This CDR3 region has 14 residues. Per the germline V gene, CDR1 is MNHEY and CDR2 is SMNVEV (reference sequence). CDR3: CASSFGRSNYGYTF. CDR3 sequence (DNA): TGTGCCAGCAGTTTCGGCAGGTCTAACTATGGCTACACCTTC.

This chain links TRBV9 with TRBJ2-5; the match to TRBD2 covers 13 bases. CDR3 length: 13 residues. Germline V gives CDR1 SGDLS, CDR2 YYNGEE. V lost 8 bases to trimming and J lost 5 bases; unmatched junction nucleotides: 3. CDR3 sequence reads: CASTSGGEETQYF. In nucleotides, the CDR3 is TGTGCCAGTACTAGCGGGGGGGAGGAGACCCAGTACTTC.

This clone was picked up a small number of times. CDR3 sequence reads: CASSFRGASNQPQHF. The CDR3 DNA reads as TGTGCCAGCAGTTTTCGCGGGGCTAGCAATCAGCCCCAGCATTTT. This rearrangement joins TRBV28 to TRBJ1-5; tentative D call: TRBD1 (5 bases). This CDR3 is 15 amino acids long. Between the trimmed V and J ends, which lost 3 bases and 0 bases, there was a span of 9 bases. Germline V gives CDR1 MDHEN, CDR2 SYDVKM.

Only a few counts were recorded for this clone. V is TRBV2 and J is TRBJ1-5; D call uncertain. The CDR3 runs to 13 residues. With 2 bases removed from V and 5 bases from J, the gap between germline ends came to 7 bases. CDR1 is SNHLY, CDR2 FYNNEI, per germline. CDR3 in DNA: TGTGCCAGCAGTGAAATTCGGGATCAGCCCCAGCATTTT. It is translated as CASSEIRDQPQHF. The whole variable domain, remainder taken from reference TRBV2 and TRBJ1-5, is EPEVTQTPSHQVTQMGQEVILRCVPISNHLYFYWYRQILGQKVEFLVSFYNNEISEKSEIFDDQFSVERPDGSNFTLKIRSTKLEDSAMYFCASSEIRDQPQHFGDGTRLSIL.